This T cell receptor beta chain was profiled in a study of cytomegalovirus exposure and HLA in healthy donors. This PCR relied on a set of 60 Vbeta primers and 13 Jbeta primers. Only in-frame clones appear in the TCRdb table, and some are missing; sequencing was by immunoSEQ multiplex PCR. The sample includes fewer than 150,000 clones, about 64% of them seen just once. Sequencing input: PBMCs. The sequence was collected from a man aged 18-30 years in good health and CMV-seropositive.

The DNA of the CDR3 is TGCGCCAGCAGCAAGTTCTATGGGACCCAGTACTTC. Encoded protein: CASSKFYGTQYF. The chain links TRBV5-1 to TRBJ2-5; no clear D. The CDR3 extends over 12 amino acids. V lost 4 bases and J 7 bases, leaving 11 bases between the germline ends. Germline loops: CDR1 SGHRS, CDR2 YFSETQ.